Listed here is a single T cell receptor beta chain. The specificity of this receptor is unknown. There are no base qualities to consult, and no much larger clone falls within one base. TCR beta CDR3 regions were amplified from RNA transcripts for repertoire sequencing. The first round of RT-PCR was done with HTBI primers and the Qiagen OneStep RT-PCR kit, and was followed by a second round of multiplex PCR, then size selection and purification. Libraries were sequenced on an Illumina HiSeq2000 using paired-end 100 bp reads. The paper's processing steps were these. SOAPnuke was used for read processing, and reads with adapters, uncalled bases, a mean Phred below 15, or no exact constant-primer or identifier match were discarded. High-quality paired reads were merged with COPE v1.2.5. Each unique nucleotide sequence was treated as a clonotype, and MiTCR v1.1 was used to align the clonotypes to the IMGT TRB V, D and J references. The analysis was limited to V-J combinations with a frequency above 0.0001, which together covered just over 98% of the repertoires. For each V-J combination, a TCR clonal expansion and chaos score was defined as the ratio of F50 clonal expansion to chaos observed in the TCRdist matrix. Features were reduced by Welch's t-statistics and random forest to around 14 V-J combinations, which fed a naive Bayes classifier. The Morisita-Horn index was used to measure how similar the thyroid and blood repertoires were. TCRdb applied fastp at Q25 and MiXCR to the public reads, then kept only in-frame beta chains. A single entry per CDR3 protein holds the most common genes and DNA from its merged rows. The V and J calls and clone size are TCRdb's, not the authors'. This sample gives a few hundred thousand distinct CDR3 sequences in total; roughly 21% of them show up just once. The ten top clones hold more than 2.5% of the sample.

A patient counted as having stable hyperthyroidism if there was no progression to ophthalmopathy within 18 months of follow-up. Hyperthyroidism patients were newly diagnosed, were aged 18 to 65 years, and had a disease duration under 2 months. Anyone with other autoimmune diseases, uncontrolled infections, pregnancy or lactation was excluded from the study. Clinical symptoms, serum thyroxine, TRAb, thyroid ultrasound and orbital computed tomography formed the basis of the diagnosis. Using Ficoll-Paque density gradient centrifugation, PBMCs were isolated from less than 13 ml of fresh peripheral blood. Total RNA was extracted with Trizol reagent and quality-checked on an Agilent 2100 Bioanalyzer. These data originate in a study of Graves' ophthalmopathy and Graves' hyperthyroidism listed by TCRdb under 2018. About the study as a whole: Peripheral blood was collected before any treatment was given, at the time of initial diagnosis. The approximately 98 discovery patients were randomly divided into training and test sets at a 7:3 ratio. An independent validation cohort comprised 18 hyperthyroidism patients and 15 to 17 patients who later progressed from hyperthyroidism to ophthalmopathy. Following sampling, methimazole starting at 30 mg daily was administered to hyperthyroidism patients, and high-dose intravenous methylprednisolone was administered to ophthalmopathy patients. In several hyperthyroidism patients, the T-cell repertoires found in thyroid tissue were compared with those found in blood. To explore V-J signatures that separate ophthalmopathy from hyperthyroidism, a discovery set of 95 to 100 patients was enrolled, consisting of more than 40 with ophthalmopathy and roughly 60 with stable hyperthyroidism. The study used signatures of the TCR beta repertoire to tell Graves' ophthalmopathy apart from Graves' hyperthyroidism and to predict which patients would progress to ophthalmopathy. In total, some 130 blood samples were TCR-sequenced: around 42 ophthalmopathy, around 75 hyperthyroidism and roughly 17 hyperthyroidism-to-ophthalmopathy patients. Paper-wide results and their limitations: In cross-validation, the 13-signature model distinguished ophthalmopathy from stable hyperthyroidism with 85% to 90% sensitivity and around 81% specificity, and in the test set the corresponding values were roughly 80% and 76%. No statistical method was used to set the sample size in advance, and the investigators knew which group each participant was assigned to. In validation, the model predicted ophthalmopathy progression with roughly 68% sensitivity and 72% to 80% specificity; more than ten predicted patients were CT-confirmed with GO in a median of about 6.1 months. Among expanded thyroid clonotypes with frequency above 0.001, most also showed up in blood, which suggests that blood repertoires may reflect the thyroid immune response.

The germline V gene specifies MNHEY as CDR1 and SVGAGI as CDR2. The CDR3 has 14 amino acids, counting the end cysteine and phenylalanine. Left in the record is the CDR3 DNA by itself, 42 bases read in frame from the first base. Trimming at the junction amounts to 0 bases on V and 2 bases on J, and the germline ends lie 8 bases apart. The source is a woman between 18 and 29 years old with stable Graves' hyperthyroidism. Donor details come from another sample of the same person, matched by shared clones. Recombination joined TRBV6-5 with TRBJ2-7, with the D segment identity uncertain. Sequencing used peripheral blood. The CDR3 loop reads CASSYSKQAYEQYF. The bases are TGTGCCAGCAGTTACTCGAAGCAGGCCTACGAGCAGTACTTC.